A single T cell receptor (beta chain) is shown here with its context. This entry comes from a study of blood T cell repertoires in COVID-19. Study in general: Sample material is recorded as cDNA or gDNA derived from T cells, B-cell-depleted T cells, or PBMCs.

Some clones are missing from TCRdb's copy, which holds only in-frame ones; the method was immunoSEQ multiplex PCR. The profile shows under 70,000 clones, approximately 88% of them singletons. CDR3 length: 16 residues. V was clipped by 0 bases and J by 2 bases; unmatched bases: 5. Germline CDR1 is LGHNA and CDR2 is YSLEER. Material for sequencing was peripheral blood. The sequence came from an older woman with COVID-19, enrolled during active disease. V and J are TRBV4-3 and TRBJ2-7, with TRBD1 matching over 9 bases. CDR3 protein: CASSQEGGQGAYEQYF. The CDR3 coding sequence is TGCGCCAGCAGCCAAGAAGGGGGACAGGGAGCCTACGAGCAGTACTTC.